This is a list of T cell receptor beta chains from one sample in a study of T cells in localized non-small cell lung cancer. Method: immunoSEQ multiplex PCR; TCRdb's copy keeps in-frame clones and lacks some. The table records around 100,000 clones, over 80% of them present only once. The sequences come from peripheral blood, collected before any cancer treatment. The receptors come from a man aged 40-75 years with stage I squamous cell lung carcinoma. The CDR3 runs from the conserved cysteine through the conserved F or W. The D gene is left open where the match is weak. Some rows have no size entry. The others give once, few or many, or a class for an expanded clone.

V gene: TRBV6-1
D gene: TRBD1
clone size: -
J gene: TRBJ2-3
CDR3 protein: CASSDRWTGIGRDTQYF
CDR3 DNA: TGTGCCAGCAGTGACCGATGGACAGGGATAGGCAGAGATACGCAGTATTTT

V gene: TRBV18
D gene: TRBD1
clone size: -
J gene: TRBJ1-2
CDR3 protein: CASSRQTGGYGYTF
CDR3 DNA: TGTGCCAGCTCACGTCAGACAGGGGGGTATGGCTACACCTTC

V gene: TRBV27
D gene: -
clone size: -
J gene: TRBJ1-1
CDR3 protein: CASSLLEAGPNTEAFF
CDR3 DNA: TGTGCCAGCAGTTTATTAGAGGCAGGCCCGAACACTGAAGCTTTCTTT

V gene: TRBV7-6
D gene: TRBD1
clone size: -
J gene: TRBJ2-7
CDR3 protein: CASSLTLRTGHYEQYF
CDR3 DNA: TGTGCCAGCAGCTTAACCCTAAGGACAGGACACTACGAGCAGTACTTC

V gene: TRBV6-5
D gene: -
clone size: -
J gene: TRBJ1-5
CDR3 protein: CASSYQPNSNQPQHF
CDR3 DNA: TGTGCCAGCAGTTACCAGCCGAATAGCAATCAGCCCCAGCATTTT

V gene: TRBV19
D gene: -
clone size: few
J gene: TRBJ1-6
CDR3 protein: CASSILGVGSPLHF
CDR3 DNA: TGTGCCAGTAGTATCCTCGGGGTCGGGTCACCCCTCCACTTT

V gene: TRBV7-9
D gene: TRBD2
clone size: once
J gene: TRBJ2-2
CDR3 protein: CASNQLAGVTGELFF
CDR3 DNA: TGTGCCAGCAATCAACTAGCGGGGGTTACCGGGGAGCTGTTTTTT

V gene: TRBV28
D gene: TRBD1
clone size: -
J gene: TRBJ1-2
CDR3 protein: CASLTGTGGYGYTF
CDR3 DNA: TGTGCCAGCTTGACCGGGACAGGGGGATATGGCTACACCTTC

V gene: TRBV5-6
D gene: TRBD2
clone size: -
J gene: TRBJ2-1
CDR3 protein: CASSFRDYGNEQFF
CDR3 DNA: TGTGCCAGCAGCTTCAGGGACTACGGCAATGAGCAGTTCTTC

V gene: TRBV5-4
D gene: -
clone size: -
J gene: TRBJ2-7
CDR3 protein: CASSLRKVNSYEQYF
CDR3 DNA: TGTGCCAGCAGCTTGAGGAAGGTCAACTCCTACGAGCAGTACTTC

V gene: TRBV15
D gene: -
clone size: -
J gene: TRBJ2-1
CDR3 protein: CATSRGETGYNEQFF
CDR3 DNA: TGTGCCACCAGCAGAGGGGAAACCGGGTACAATGAGCAGTTCTTC

V gene: TRBV7-7
D gene: -
clone size: -
J gene: TRBJ2-1
CDR3 protein: CASSLGGTASEQFF
CDR3 DNA: TGTGCCAGCAGCTTGGGGGGGACAGCGTCTGAGCAGTTCTTC

V gene: TRBV30
D gene: -
clone size: -
J gene: TRBJ1-3
CDR3 protein: CAWSVYGNTIYF
CDR3 DNA: TGTGCCTGGAGTGTTTATGGAAACACCATATATTTT

V gene: TRBV7-9
D gene: TRBD1
clone size: once
J gene: TRBJ2-3
CDR3 protein: CASSQRTGPDTQYF
CDR3 DNA: TGTGCCAGCAGCCAACGGACAGGGCCCGATACGCAGTATTTT

V gene: TRBV6-1
D gene: -
clone size: few
J gene: TRBJ1-5
CDR3 protein: CASSEGSNQPQHF
CDR3 DNA: TGTGCCAGCAGTGAGGGTAGCAATCAGCCCCAGCATTTT

V gene: TRBV6-6
D gene: -
clone size: -
J gene: TRBJ1-2
CDR3 protein: CASSLQESYGYTF
CDR3 DNA: TGTGCCAGCAGTCTACAGGAGAGCTATGGCTACACCTTC

V gene: TRBV5-1
D gene: -
clone size: once
J gene: TRBJ2-6
CDR3 protein: CASSLGGSGANVLTF
CDR3 DNA: TGCGCCAGCAGCTTGGGGGGCTCTGGGGCCAACGTCCTGACTTTC

V gene: TRBV7-9
D gene: -
clone size: -
J gene: TRBJ1-1
CDR3 protein: CASSFLLTGGTEAFF
CDR3 DNA: TGTGCCAGCAGCTTCCTTCTTACAGGAGGAACTGAAGCTTTCTTT

V gene: TRBV9
D gene: -
clone size: -
J gene: TRBJ1-2
CDR3 protein: CASSQTPGGYTF
CDR3 DNA: TGTGCCAGCAGCCAAACACCGGGGGGCTACACCTTC

V gene: TRBV5-1
D gene: -
clone size: -
J gene: TRBJ2-5
CDR3 protein: CASSFGTAIPETQYF
CDR3 DNA: TGCGCCAGCAGCTTCGGGACTGCGATACCGGAGACCCAGTACTTC

V gene: TRBV5-4
D gene: -
clone size: -
J gene: TRBJ2-3
CDR3 protein: CASSLAGFSTDTQYF
CDR3 DNA: TGTGCCAGCAGCTTGGCCGGATTCAGCACAGATACGCAGTATTTT

V gene: TRBV27
D gene: -
clone size: few
J gene: TRBJ1-6
CDR3 protein: CASSPRGPTPLHF
CDR3 DNA: TGTGCCAGCAGCCCCAGAGGGCCAACACCCCTCCACTTT

V gene: TRBV9
D gene: -
clone size: -
J gene: TRBJ2-1
CDR3 protein: CASSVGGDSYNEQFF
CDR3 DNA: TGTGCCAGCAGCGTCGGCGGGGACTCCTACAATGAGCAGTTCTTC

V gene: TRBV7-2
D gene: -
clone size: -
J gene: TRBJ1-2
CDR3 protein: CASSLELSYGYTF
CDR3 DNA: TGTGCCAGCAGCTTAGAGCTTAGCTATGGCTACACCTTC

V gene: TRBV5-1
D gene: TRBD1
clone size: -
J gene: TRBJ1-1
CDR3 protein: CASSVTGQKGTEAFF
CDR3 DNA: TGCGCCAGCAGCGTTACGGGACAGAAAGGCACTGAAGCTTTCTTT

V gene: TRBV5-6
D gene: TRBD1
clone size: -
J gene: TRBJ1-3
CDR3 protein: CASSIWTGPPGNTIYF
CDR3 DNA: TGTGCCAGCAGTATATGGACAGGCCCCCCGGGAAACACCATATATTTT

V gene: TRBV7-8
D gene: -
clone size: -
J gene: TRBJ2-7
CDR3 protein: CASSLRQANEQYF
CDR3 DNA: TGTGCCAGCAGCCTCCGACAGGCCAACGAGCAGTACTTC

V gene: TRBV29-1
D gene: -
clone size: -
J gene: TRBJ2-6
CDR3 protein: CSVEWASAGANVLTF
CDR3 DNA: TGCAGCGTTGAATGGGCGAGCGCTGGGGCCAACGTCCTGACTTTC

V gene: TRBV19
D gene: TRBD1
clone size: -
J gene: TRBJ2-2
CDR3 protein: CASTGDRRANTGELFF
CDR3 DNA: TGTGCCAGTACCGGGGACAGGCGAGCGAACACCGGGGAGCTGTTTTTT

V gene: TRBV30
D gene: -
clone size: -
J gene: TRBJ2-7
CDR3 protein: CAWLKTSGTEQYF
CDR3 DNA: TGTGCCTGGTTAAAAACCTCCGGGACAGAGCAGTACTTC

V gene: TRBV6-5
D gene: -
clone size: few
J gene: TRBJ2-5
CDR3 protein: CASTRRAGGLETQYF
CDR3 DNA: TGTGCCAGCACCCGCCGGGCAGGCGGGCTGGAGACCCAGTACTTC